These T cell receptor beta chains were read from a single sample in a study of vaccination and CD4 T cells after COVID-19. One entry per CDR3 protein, called by TCRdb with MiXCR from the PCR reads. The sample lists around 9,000 distinct CDR3 sequences, 30% to 35% occurring once. The antigens these receptors bind are not known. The specimen sequenced was CD4+ T cells from blood, cultured in vitro. The receptors were sampled from a human donor in good health. Each CDR3 is given with its conserved first and last residue. A D gene is named only where the DNA matches it firmly. Size values are once, few and many counts, or a class for expanded clones, and some rows have none.

TRBV29-1	TRBD1	-	TRBJ1-1	CSGKGGWGMNTEAFF	TGCAGCGGTAAAGGGGGCTGGGGGATGAACACTGAAGCTTTCTTT
TRBV20-1	-	-	TRBJ1-3	CSAPQGVGNTIYF	TGCAGTGCCCCCCAGGGTGTTGGAAACACCATATATTTT
TRBV19	-	few	TRBJ2-1	CASSIDRNEQFF	TGTGCCAGTAGTATAGATCGTAATGAGCAGTTCTTC
TRBV20-1	TRBD2	-	TRBJ2-2	CSVLGLAGLGGTGELFF	TGCAGTGTCCTTGGACTAGCCGGCTTGGGAGGGACCGGGGAGCTGTTTTTT
TRBV6-1	TRBD2	-	TRBJ2-2	CASSRGLAGTGELFF	TGTGCCAGCAGCCGAGGACTAGCGGGAACCGGGGAGCTGTTTTTT
TRBV4-2	-	few	TRBJ2-7	CASSQVRDVNYEQYF	TGTGCCAGCAGCCAAGTTCGGGACGTGAACTACGAGCAGTACTTC
TRBV21-1	-	-	TRBJ2-3	CASSKELGKDTQYF	TGTGCCAGCAGCAAAGAGTTGGGGAAGGATACGCAGTATTTT
TRBV10-2	-	-	TRBJ1-1	CASSPGKGAAFF	TGCGCCAGCAGTCCAGGGAAGGGCGCGGCTTTCTTT
TRBV2	-	-	TRBJ1-5	CASSELRGKGQPQHF	TGTGCCAGCAGTGAACTCCGCGGGAAGGGTCAGCCCCAGCATTTT
TRBV12-1	-	once	TRBJ2-2	CASSFSSSGKNTGELFF	TGTGCCAGCAGCTTTTCGTCTAGCGGGAAGAACACCGGGGAGCTGTTTTTT
TRBV20-1	-	-	TRBJ2-1	CSASRLVDHNEQFF	TGCAGTGCTAGTAGACTAGTAGACCACAATGAGCAGTTCTTC
TRBV10-3	-	-	TRBJ1-2	CAISGTGDGYTF	TGTGCCATCAGTGGGACGGGCGATGGCTACACCTTC
TRBV6-4	-	-	TRBJ2-1	CASSRGVGRYNEQFF	TGTGCCAGCAGCCGTGGGGTGGGCAGGTACAATGAGCAGTTCTTC
TRBV5-1	TRBD1	-	TRBJ1-2	CASSNEPGQGNYGYTF	TGCGCCAGCAGCAACGAACCGGGACAGGGAAACTATGGCTACACCTTC
TRBV19	TRBD1	few	TRBJ2-7	CASIDGQGAGEQYF	TGTGCCAGTATTGACGGACAGGGGGCCGGGGAGCAGTACTTC
TRBV20-1	TRBD2	medium-sized	TRBJ2-2	CSAGARSGRNTGELFF	TGCAGTGCCGGGGCCCGGAGCGGGAGAAACACCGGGGAGCTGTTTTTT
TRBV7-2	-	-	TRBJ2-7	CASSVRGGDFSAREQYF	TGTGCCAGCAGCGTAAGGGGTGGGGACTTCTCGGCTCGGGAGCAGTACTTC
TRBV2	-	-	TRBJ1-6	CASSEDRQGNAPLHF	TGTGCCAGCAGTGAAGATAGGCAGGGGAACGCACCCCTCCACTTT
TRBV11-2	-	-	TRBJ1-1	CASSLVATAPRAFF	TGTGCCAGCAGCTTAGTGGCGACAGCCCCCCGAGCTTTCTTT
TRBV7-9	-	few	TRBJ2-6	CASEGGVVGANVLTF	TGTGCCAGCGAAGGAGGGGTTGTTGGGGCCAACGTCCTGACTTTC
TRBV10-1	-	few	TRBJ2-1	CASSESSPTSYNEQFF	TGCGCCAGCAGTGAGTCTTCTCCGACATCCTACAATGAGCAGTTCTTC
TRBV11-3	TRBD1	few	TRBJ2-5	CASSLLDRVCETQYF	TGTGCCAGCAGCTTACTCGACAGGGTATGCGAGACCCAGTACTTC
TRBV28	TRBD1	-	TRBJ1-2	CASSLRDRVDYGYTF	TGTGCCAGCAGTTTGAGGGACAGGGTAGATTATGGCTACACCTTC
TRBV6-2/TRBV6-3	-	-	TRBJ2-1	CASKTGYNEQFF	TGTGCCAGCAAAACTGGATACAATGAGCAGTTCTTC
TRBV5-1	-	-	TRBJ2-7	CASSSGSWDEQYF	TGCGCCAGCAGCTCGGGGTCTTGGGACGAGCAGTACTTC
TRBV29-1	-	-	TRBJ2-1	CSVHRGGESEQFF	TGCAGCGTTCATAGGGGAGGAGAAAGTGAGCAGTTCTTC
TRBV21-1	-	-	TRBJ2-5	CARVGRLAGVQETQYF	TGTGCCAGAGTAGGACGACTAGCGGGGGTACAAGAGACCCAGTACTTC
TRBV27	-	few	TRBJ2-7	CASGPFFRQGEDEQYF	TGTGCCAGCGGACCTTTCTTTAGGCAGGGGGAGGACGAGCAGTACTTC
TRBV7-2	-	few	TRBJ2-2	CASSFSGTGELFF	TGTGCCAGCAGCTTCAGCGGGACCGGGGAGCTGTTTTTT
TRBV27	-	-	TRBJ2-3	CASSFPSVSDTQYF	TGTGCCAGCAGTTTTCCTAGCGTTTCGGATACGCAGTATTTT
TRBV27	-	-	TRBJ2-7	CASSLGLATTRYEQYF	TGTGCCAGCAGTCTCGGCCTCGCCACCACCCGATACGAGCAGTACTTC
TRBV19	-	-	TRBJ1-5	CASRWGWNQPQHF	TGTGCCAGTAGGTGGGGGTGGAATCAGCCCCAGCATTTT
TRBV30	-	-	TRBJ1-5	CAWSVDSNQPQHF	TGTGCCTGGAGTGTAGACAGCAATCAGCCCCAGCATTTT
TRBV6-4	-	-	TRBJ2-3	CASSDSEGSDTQYF	TGTGCCAGCAGTGACTCAGAGGGCTCAGATACGCAGTATTTT
TRBV4-2	-	once	TRBJ1-6	CASSQGAGVGSPLHF	TGTGCCAGCAGCCAAGGGGCAGGGGTCGGTTCACCCCTCCACTTT
TRBV5-8	TRBD1	-	TRBJ2-2	CASSLSWDRGYTGELFF	TGTGCCAGCAGCTTGTCTTGGGACAGGGGATACACCGGGGAGCTGTTTTTT